The next 20 T cell receptor beta chains were all read from a single sample in a study of OX40 agonist ivuxolimab in advanced cancers. The protocol was immunoSEQ multiplex PCR, while the TCRdb copy is restricted to in-frame clones and leaves out a portion. The sample contains 44,000 or so clones, approximately 85% of which appear only once. Sequenced material: CD4+ or CD8+ T cells sorted from blood, taken in a trial of the OX40 agonist ivuxolimab. These TCRs come from an adult with an advanced solid tumor such as melanoma, head and neck, liver or kidney cancer.

There are a few counts of this clone. V is TRBV30 and J is TRBJ2-1; unclear D gene. The CDR3 extends over 12 amino acids. Germline V gene data show CDR1 as GTSNPN and CDR2 as SVGIG (reference sequence). V lost 3 bases to trimming and J lost 5 bases, with 8 bases between them. CDR3 in amino acids: CAWSPPNNEQFF. DNA for the CDR3: TGTGCCTGGAGCCCCCCGAACAATGAGCAGTTCTTC.

The V gene is TRBV7-8, the J gene TRBJ2-7; tentatively, D is TRBD1 or TRBD2 (6 bases each). Germline loops: CDR1 SGHVS, CDR2 FQNEAQ. V lost 0 bases and J lost 5, with 11 bases in between. This CDR3 is built from 14 residues. CDR3: CASSLAGGQDEQYF. The CDR3 DNA follows: TGTGCCAGCAGCTTAGCTGGGGGGCAGGACGAGCAGTACTTC.

J is TRBJ1-5 and V is TRBV19; 10 nucleotides line up with TRBD1. The CDR3 spans 16 residues. The J segment lost 7 bases and the V segment lost 7 bases, leaving 13 bases of the junction unmatched. Per the germline V gene, CDR1 is LNHDA and CDR2 is SQIVND (reference sequence). CDR3 in DNA: TGTGCCAGTAATATGGGGACAGGGGTTGATGCGCAGCCCCAGCATTTT. Translating gives CASNMGTGVDAQPQHF.

The rearrangement links TRBV19 to TRBJ1-2, with D hard to call. The CDR3 runs to 15 residues. With 2 bases removed from V and 0 bases from J, the gap between germline ends came to 10 bases. Per the germline V gene, CDR1 is LNHDA and CDR2 is SQIVND (reference sequence). CDR3 in amino acids: CASSITGIPNYGYTF. The CDR3, as DNA: TGTGCCAGTAGTATAACTGGGATCCCTAACTATGGCTACACCTTC.

The chain uses TRBV5-1 and TRBJ2-2, with D perhaps matching TRBD1 or TRBD2 (6 bases each). The CDR3 is 13 residues long. Germline assignment: CDR1 SGHRS and CDR2 YFSETQ. Between the trimmed V and J ends, which lost 6 bases and 3 bases, there was a span of 9 bases. CDR3 protein: CASNRGDTGELFF. In nucleotides, the CDR3 is TGCGCCAGCAATAGGGGGGACACCGGGGAGCTGTTTTTT.

Notes on this clone: At one of its ends the junction is not consistent with the germline gene, which may arise from a read error. CDR3 sequence: CASREGYEQYF. The CDR3 region has the DNA TGTGCCAGCAGAGAAGGTTACGAGCAGTACTTC. The rearrangement links TRBV2 to TRBJ2-7; D uncertain. The CDR3 consists of 11 residues. CDR1 SNHLY and CDR2 FYNNEI come from the germline V gene.

The genes are TRBV7-2 and TRBJ2-3; D is uncertain. This CDR3 is built from 11 residues. Germline V gives CDR1 SGHTA, CDR2 FQGNSA. The V end was cut by 9 bases, the J end by 5 bases, with 9 bases between. The CDR3, as DNA: TGTGCCAGAGTGACGGGAGATACGCAGTATTTT. This gives the protein CARVTGDTQYF.

This CDR3 reads CASSLAATEAFF. The CDR3 nucleotides read TGTGCCAGCAGCTTGGCGGCGACTGAAGCTTTCTTT. The chain joins TRBV5-5 to TRBJ1-1; the D is unclear. V was clipped by 0 bases and J by 5 bases, with 5 bases between them. The CDR3 runs 12 residues. Germline lookup yields CDR1 SGHKS and CDR2 YYEKEE (reference sequence).

CDR3 sequence: CASSLGTGAARSGNTIYF. The CDR3, as DNA: TGCGCCAGCAGCTTAGGGACAGGGGCCGCCCGCTCTGGAAACACCATATATTTT. The rearrangement uses TRBV4-3 and TRBJ1-3; 10 nucleotides match TRBD1. The V and J ends lost 5 bases and 0 bases, in that order; junction bases with no gene match: 10. The length of the CDR3 is 18 residues. From germline, CDR1 is LGHNA and CDR2 YSLEER.

The genes are TRBV6-1 and TRBJ2-5; TRBD2 agrees at 8 bases. V gave up 4 bases and J gave up 6 bases; unmatched junction bases: 10. The CDR3 consists of 15 residues. Per the germline V gene, CDR1 is MNHNS and CDR2 is SASEGT. CDR3: CASSAPASGPQTQYF. CDR3 nucleotide sequence: TGTGCCAGCAGTGCCCCGGCTAGCGGGCCGCAGACCCAGTACTTC.

J is TRBJ2-7 and V is TRBV15; possible D gene TRBD2, 5 bases. The CDR3 runs 14 residues. Germline CDR1 reads LNHNV; CDR2 reads YYDKDF (reference sequence). V was clipped by 0 bases and J by 6 bases, with 12 bases between them. The CDR3 here is CATSRDRRAGEQYF. The DNA for the CDR3 is TGTGCCACCAGCAGAGATCGAAGGGCGGGCGAGCAGTACTTC.

The V and J genes are TRBV29-1 and TRBJ2-7; D call uncertain. Deletions cut 7 bases from V and 7 bases from J, with 14 bases between. Germline loops: CDR1 SQVTM, CDR2 ANQGSEA. CDR3 length: 11 residues. CDR3 loop: CSANKGTEQYF. The CDR3 region has the DNA TGCAGCGCTAACAAGGGTACGGAGCAGTACTTC.

The chain combines TRBV2 with TRBJ1-1, with TRBD1 matching over 10 bases. V was clipped by 6 bases and J by 6 bases; unmatched bases: 10. This CDR3 is built from 15 residues. CDR1 is SNHLY, CDR2 FYNNEI, per germline. The chain's CDR3 is CASRPRDRGYPEAFF. CDR3 sequence (DNA): TGTGCCAGCAGGCCAAGGGACAGGGGATACCCTGAAGCTTTCTTT. The full variable domain, rest sourced from reference TRBV2 and TRBJ1-1, is EPEVTQTPSHQVTQMGQEVILRCVPISNHLYFYWYRQILGQKVEFLVSFYNNEISEKSEIFDDQFSVERPDGSNFTLKIRSTKLEDSAMYFCASRPRDRGYPEAFFGQGTRLTVV.

V usage is TRBV7-9 and J usage is TRBJ1-1; 7 bases are shared with TRBD1. V shed 2 bases, J shed 4 bases, and the junction held 7 bases outside the gene matches. This CDR3 comprises 15 residues. Germline V gene lookup returns CDR1 SEHNR and CDR2 FQNEAQ (reference sequence). The CDR3 protein is CASSLLARGGTEAFF. CDR3 nucleotides: TGTGCCAGCAGCTTACTGGCCAGGGGGGGCACTGAAGCTTTCTTT.

About this clone itself: One junction end disagrees with the germline gene, perhaps due to a read error. This CDR3 reads CASSVSFRVRDF. CDR3 sequence (DNA): TGTGCCAGCAGTGTCTCCTTCCGCGTAAGGGATTTT. This rearrangement joins TRBV6-4 to TRBJ2-3; D unclear. The CDR3 has 12 residues. Germline V CDR1 and CDR2: MRHNA, SNTAGT.

V is TRBV7-8 and J is TRBJ2-5; D is unresolved. The V end was cut by 5 bases, the J end by 3 bases, with 16 bases between. Germline CDR1 reads SGHVS; CDR2 reads FQNEAQ. The CDR3 runs 15 residues. The CDR3 DNA sequence: TGTGCCAGCAGCCCTCCCGCTGGCGGTAAAGAGACCCAGTACTTC. Residues: CASSPPAGGKETQYF. Supplemented by reference TRBV7-8 and TRBJ2-5, the full variable domain reads GAGVSQSPRYKVAKRGQDVALRCDPISGHVSLFWYQQALGQGPEFLTYFQNEAQLDKSGLPSDRFFAERPEGSVSTLKIQRTQQEDSAVYLCASSPPAGGKETQYFGPGTRLLVL.

The V call is TRBV27, the J call TRBJ2-1; 10 bases are shared with TRBD2. Losses at the gene ends were 5 bases for V and 10 bases for J; bases not matched to a gene: 8. Germline lookup yields CDR1 MNHEY and CDR2 SMNVEV (reference sequence). The CDR3 runs 14 residues. DNA of the CDR3: TGTGCCAGCAGTCGAACTAGCGGGAATTGGGAGCAGTTCTTC. Translated: CASSRTSGNWEQFF.

The chain couples TRBV6-5 to TRBJ1-2, with D hard to call. The CDR3 runs 13 residues. Deletions cut 2 bases from V and 8 bases from J, with 12 bases between. Germline V lookup: CDR1 MNHEY, CDR2 SVGAGI. The CDR3 loop reads CASSYGSGFGYTF. CDR3 bases: TGTGCCAGCAGTTACGGGAGTGGTTTCGGCTACACCTTC.

The rearrangement links TRBV7-9 to TRBJ1-4, with 7 bases lining up with TRBD1. Germline V gene sequence: CDR1 SEHNR, CDR2 FQNEAQ (reference sequence). The V gene end was trimmed by 2 bases and the J gene end by 8 bases; junction bases not matched to a gene: 8. This CDR3 is 15 amino acids long. CDR3 in DNA: TGTGCCAGCAGCTTACCGACAGGGAGAGAGGAAAAACTGTTTTTT. Its translation: CASSLPTGREEKLFF.

The CDR3 bases are TGTGCCAGCAGTTATGGGGGTTACACTGAAGCTTTCTTT. It specifies CASSYGGYTEAFF. V usage is TRBV6-5 and J usage is TRBJ1-1; tentatively, D is TRBD1 (5 bases). Germline V gene lookup returns CDR1 MNHEY and CDR2 SVGAGI. The CDR3 is made up of 13 amino acids. The ends were cut back, 3 bases at V and 3 bases at J, with 8 bases in the middle.